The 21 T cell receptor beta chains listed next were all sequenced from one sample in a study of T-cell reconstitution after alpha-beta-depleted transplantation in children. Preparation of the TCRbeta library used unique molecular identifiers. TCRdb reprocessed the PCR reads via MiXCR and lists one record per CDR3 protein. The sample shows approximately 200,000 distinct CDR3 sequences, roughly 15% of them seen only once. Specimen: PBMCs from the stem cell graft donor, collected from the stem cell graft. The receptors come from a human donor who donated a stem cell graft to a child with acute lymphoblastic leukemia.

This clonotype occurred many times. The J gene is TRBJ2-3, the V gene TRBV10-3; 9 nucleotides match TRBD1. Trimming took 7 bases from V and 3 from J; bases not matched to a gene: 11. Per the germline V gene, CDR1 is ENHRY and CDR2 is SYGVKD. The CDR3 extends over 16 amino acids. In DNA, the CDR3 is TGTGCCATCAAAACCGGGACAGGGTTTAAGACAGATACGCAGTATTTT. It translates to CAIKTGTGFKTDTQYF.

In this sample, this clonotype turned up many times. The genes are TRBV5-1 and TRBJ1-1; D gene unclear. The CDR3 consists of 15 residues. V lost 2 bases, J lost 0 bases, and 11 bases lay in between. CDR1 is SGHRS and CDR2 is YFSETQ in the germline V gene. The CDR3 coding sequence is TGCGCCAGCAGCTTAAGTACCAGCATGAACACTGAAGCTTTCTTT. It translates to CASSLSTSMNTEAFF.

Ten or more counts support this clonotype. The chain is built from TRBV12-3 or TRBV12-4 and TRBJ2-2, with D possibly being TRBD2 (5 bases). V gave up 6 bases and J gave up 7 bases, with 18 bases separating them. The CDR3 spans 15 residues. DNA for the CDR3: TGTGCCAGCAGGCCGGACTCACCGAGGCACGGGGAGCTGTTTTTT. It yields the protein CASRPDSPRHGELFF.

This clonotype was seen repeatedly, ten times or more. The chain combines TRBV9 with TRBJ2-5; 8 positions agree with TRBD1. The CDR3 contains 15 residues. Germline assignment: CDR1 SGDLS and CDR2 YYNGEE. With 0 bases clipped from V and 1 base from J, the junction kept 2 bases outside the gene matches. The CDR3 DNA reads TGTGCCAGCAGCGTAGAGGACAGGGTCCAAGAGACCCAGTACTTC. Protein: CASSVEDRVQETQYF.

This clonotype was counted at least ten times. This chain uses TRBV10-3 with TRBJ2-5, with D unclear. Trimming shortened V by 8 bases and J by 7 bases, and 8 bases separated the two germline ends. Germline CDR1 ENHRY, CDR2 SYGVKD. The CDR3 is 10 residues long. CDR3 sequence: CAIGWGTQYF. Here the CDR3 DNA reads TGTGCCATCGGGTGGGGGACCCAGTACTTC.

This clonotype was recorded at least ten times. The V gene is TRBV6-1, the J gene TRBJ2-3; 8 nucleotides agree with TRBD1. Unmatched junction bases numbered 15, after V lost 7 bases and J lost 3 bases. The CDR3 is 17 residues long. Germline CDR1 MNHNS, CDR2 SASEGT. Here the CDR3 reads CASIPRNRGIGTDTQYF. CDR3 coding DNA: TGTGCCAGCATTCCAAGGAACAGGGGGATCGGGACAGATACGCAGTATTTT.

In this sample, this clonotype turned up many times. CDR3 bases: TGCGCCAGCAGTGGCAATCTAGCGTCCGGGGAGCTGTTTTTT. It specifies CASSGNLASGELFF. The chain has TRBV10-1 and TRBJ2-2; D might be TRBD2 (6 bases). The germline gives CDR1 WNHNN, CDR2 SYGVQD (reference sequence). This CDR3 has 14 residues. Trimming shortened V by 4 bases and J by 6 bases, and 12 bases separated the two germline ends.

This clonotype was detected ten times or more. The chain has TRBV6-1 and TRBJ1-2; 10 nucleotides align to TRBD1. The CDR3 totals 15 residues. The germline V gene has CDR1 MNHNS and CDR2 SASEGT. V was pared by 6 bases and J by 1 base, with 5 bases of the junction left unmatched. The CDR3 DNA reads TGTGCCAGCAGATTGACAGGGGGCCTTAACTATGGCTACACCTTC. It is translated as CASRLTGGLNYGYTF.

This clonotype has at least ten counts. As DNA, the CDR3 is TGTGCCAGCAGTGCTACGGGACTCGGGAATTCACCCCTCCACTTT. Its translation is CASSATGLGNSPLHF. The rearrangement joins TRBV27 to TRBJ1-6; D perhaps matches TRBD1 (5 bases). Trimming stripped 5 bases from V and 7 bases from J, with 15 bases between. The V gene's germline CDR1 is MNHEY and CDR2 SMNVEV (reference sequence). The CDR3 runs 15 residues.

The CDR3 loop is CASILQGPSLTFF. CDR3 sequence (DNA): TGTGCCAGCATCCTACAGGGGCCCAGTTTAACTTTCTTT. The rearrangement uses TRBV12-3 or TRBV12-4 and TRBJ1-1; TRBD1 agrees at 7 bases. The CDR3 runs 13 residues. V shed 7 bases and J 12 bases; nucleotides not matched to a gene: 14.

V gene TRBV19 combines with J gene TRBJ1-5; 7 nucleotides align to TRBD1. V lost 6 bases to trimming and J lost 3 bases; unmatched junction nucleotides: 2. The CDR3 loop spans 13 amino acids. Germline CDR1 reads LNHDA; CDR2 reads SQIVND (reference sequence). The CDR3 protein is CASRGQVNQPQHF. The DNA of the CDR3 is TGTGCCAGTAGAGGACAGGTCAATCAGCCCCAGCATTTT.

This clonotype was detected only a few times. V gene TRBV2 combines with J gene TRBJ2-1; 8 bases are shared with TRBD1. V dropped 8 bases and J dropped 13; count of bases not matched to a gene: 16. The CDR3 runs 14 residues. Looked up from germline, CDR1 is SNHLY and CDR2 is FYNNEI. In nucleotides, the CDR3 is TGTGCCAGCGGGGACCGGGACAGGAATTACCATCAGTTCTTC. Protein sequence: CASGDRDRNYHQFF.

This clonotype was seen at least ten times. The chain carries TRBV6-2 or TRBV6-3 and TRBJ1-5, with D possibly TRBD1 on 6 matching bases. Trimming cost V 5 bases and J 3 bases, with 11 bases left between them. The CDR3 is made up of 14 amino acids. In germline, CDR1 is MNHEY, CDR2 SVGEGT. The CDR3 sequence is CASSRRDTNQPQHF. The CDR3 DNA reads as TGTGCCAGCAGTCGACGGGACACCAATCAGCCCCAGCATTTT.

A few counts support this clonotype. This CDR3 reads CASSQRVSGYGYTF. As DNA, the CDR3 is TGTGCCAGCAGCCAGAGGGTATCGGGCTATGGCTACACCTTC. V gene TRBV7-9 combines with J gene TRBJ1-2; D is unclear. CDR1 SEHNR and CDR2 FQNEAQ come from the germline V gene (reference sequence). The V gene lost 5 bases and the J gene lost 4 bases, with 14 bases spanning the gap. The CDR3 covers 14 residues. Filled out from reference TRBV7-9 and TRBJ1-2, the complete variable domain reads DTGVSQNPRHKITKRGQNVTFRCDPISEHNRLYWYRQTLGQGPEFLTYFQNEAQLEKSRLLSDRFSAERPKGSFSTLEIQRTEQGDSAMYLCASSQRVSGYGYTFGSGTRLTVV.

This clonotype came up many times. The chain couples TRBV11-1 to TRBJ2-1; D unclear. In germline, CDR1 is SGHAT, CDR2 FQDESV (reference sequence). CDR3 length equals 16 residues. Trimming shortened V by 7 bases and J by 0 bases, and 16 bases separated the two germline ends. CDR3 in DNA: TGTGCCAGCATCTGGCTCGGTGGCCTCTCCTACAATGAGCAGTTCTTC. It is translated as CASIWLGGLSYNEQFF.

The CDR3 sequence is CASSYGQGASYEQYF. The CDR3, as DNA: TGTGCCAGCAGCTACGGACAGGGGGCATCGTACGAGCAGTACTTC. The chain joins TRBV7-9 to TRBJ2-7, with 11 nucleotides matching TRBD1. There are 15 residues in the CDR3. Germline trimming cut 4 bases from V and 4 bases from J; bases unmatched to any gene: 6. Per the germline V gene, CDR1 is SEHNR and CDR2 is FQNEAQ (reference sequence).

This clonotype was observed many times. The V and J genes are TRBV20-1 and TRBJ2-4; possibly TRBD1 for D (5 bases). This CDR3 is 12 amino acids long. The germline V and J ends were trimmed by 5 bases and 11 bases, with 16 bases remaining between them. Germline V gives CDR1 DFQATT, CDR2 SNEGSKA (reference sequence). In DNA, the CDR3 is TGCAGTGCTCGACAGCAAACACCAGTTCAGTACTTC. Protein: CSARQQTPVQYF.

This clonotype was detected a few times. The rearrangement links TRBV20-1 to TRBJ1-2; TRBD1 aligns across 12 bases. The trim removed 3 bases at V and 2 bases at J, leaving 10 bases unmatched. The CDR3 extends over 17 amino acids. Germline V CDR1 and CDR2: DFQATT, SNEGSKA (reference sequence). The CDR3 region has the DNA TGCAGTGCTAGGGTCGCCGGGACAGGGGGCTCGAACTATGGCTACACCTTC. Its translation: CSARVAGTGGSNYGYTF.

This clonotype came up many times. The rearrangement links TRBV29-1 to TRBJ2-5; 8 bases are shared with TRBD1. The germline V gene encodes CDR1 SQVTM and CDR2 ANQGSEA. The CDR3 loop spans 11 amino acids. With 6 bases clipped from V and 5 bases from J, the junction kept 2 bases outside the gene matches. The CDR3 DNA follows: TGCAGCGTGGGGACAGGCGAGACCCAGTACTTC. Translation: CSVGTGETQYF. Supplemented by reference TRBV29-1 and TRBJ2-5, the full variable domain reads SAVISQKPSRDICQRGTSLTIQCQVDSQVTMMFWYRQQPGQSLTLIATANQGSEATYESGFVIDKFPISRPNLTFSTLTVSNMSPEDSSIYLCSVGTGETQYFGPGTRLLVL.

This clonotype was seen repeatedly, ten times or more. The CDR3 protein is CSAFLDYEQYF. Here the CDR3 DNA reads TGCAGTGCCTTTCTTGACTACGAGCAGTACTTC. The rearrangement joins TRBV20-1 to TRBJ2-7, with unresolved D. Germline CDR1 reads DFQATT; CDR2 reads SNEGSKA (reference sequence). V was trimmed by 6 bases and J by 3 bases, leaving 9 bases between them. The CDR3 has 11 amino acids.

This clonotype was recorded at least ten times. CDR3: CASSLFASAISYEQYF. The DNA for the CDR3 is TGCGCCAGCAGCTTGTTCGCTAGCGCCATATCCTACGAGCAGTACTTC. The genes are TRBV5-1 and TRBJ2-7; a weak D match, TRBD2 (6 bases). Between the trimmed V and J ends, which lost 1 base and 1 base, there was a span of 15 bases. CDR3 length equals 16 residues. Germline CDR1 is SGHRS and CDR2 is YFSETQ.